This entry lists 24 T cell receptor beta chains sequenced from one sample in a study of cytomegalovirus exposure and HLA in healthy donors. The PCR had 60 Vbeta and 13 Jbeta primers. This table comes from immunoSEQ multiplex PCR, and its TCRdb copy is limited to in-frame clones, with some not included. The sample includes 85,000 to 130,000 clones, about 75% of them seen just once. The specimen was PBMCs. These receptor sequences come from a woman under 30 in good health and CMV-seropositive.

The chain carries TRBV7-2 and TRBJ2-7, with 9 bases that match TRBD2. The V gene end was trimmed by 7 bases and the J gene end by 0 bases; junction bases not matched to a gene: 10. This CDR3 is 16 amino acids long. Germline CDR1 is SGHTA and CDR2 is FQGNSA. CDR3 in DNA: TGTGCCAGCAACGACCCTGGTAGCGGGAGCTCCTACGAGCAGTACTTC. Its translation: CASNDPGSGSSYEQYF.

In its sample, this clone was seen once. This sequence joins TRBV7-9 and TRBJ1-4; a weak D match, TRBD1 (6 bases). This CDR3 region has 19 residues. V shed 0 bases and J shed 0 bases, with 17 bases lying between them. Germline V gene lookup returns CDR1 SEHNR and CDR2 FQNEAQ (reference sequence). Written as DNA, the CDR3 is TGTGCCAGCAGCTTAGCACCTTGGGGGGGCCCTGCAACTAATGAAAAACTGTTTTTT. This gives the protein CASSLAPWGGPATNEKLFF.

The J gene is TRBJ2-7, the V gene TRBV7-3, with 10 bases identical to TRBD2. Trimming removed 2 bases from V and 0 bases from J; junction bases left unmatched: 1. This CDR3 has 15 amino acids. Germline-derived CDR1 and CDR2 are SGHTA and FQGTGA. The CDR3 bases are TGTGCCAGCAGCTTATCTAGCGGGAGCTCCTACGAGCAGTACTTC. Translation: CASSLSSGSSYEQYF.

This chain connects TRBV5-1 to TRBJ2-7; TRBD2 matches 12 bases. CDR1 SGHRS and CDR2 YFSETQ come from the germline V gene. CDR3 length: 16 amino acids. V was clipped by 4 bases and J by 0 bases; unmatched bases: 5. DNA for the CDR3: TGCGCCAGCAGCCCCCGGACTAGCGGGAACTCCTACGAGCAGTACTTC. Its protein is CASSPRTSGNSYEQYF.

For the CDR3, the DNA is TGTGCCAGTCTAAAGCCGGGGCTAGCGGGAGTTCCCGGGGAGCTGTTTTTT. Translating gives CASLKPGLAGVPGELFF. The chain couples TRBV14 to TRBJ2-2, with TRBD2 identical over 10 bases. CDR1 is SGHDN and CDR2 is FVKESK in the germline V gene. V lost 9 bases, J lost 6 bases, and 16 bases stayed unmatched. The CDR3 is 17 amino acids.

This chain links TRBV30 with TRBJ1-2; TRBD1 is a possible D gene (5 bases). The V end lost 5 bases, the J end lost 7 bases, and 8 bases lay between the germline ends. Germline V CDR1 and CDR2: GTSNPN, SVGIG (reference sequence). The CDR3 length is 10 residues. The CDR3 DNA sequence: TGTGCCTGGGACACAGGTGGCTACACCTTC. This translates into CAWDTGGYTF.

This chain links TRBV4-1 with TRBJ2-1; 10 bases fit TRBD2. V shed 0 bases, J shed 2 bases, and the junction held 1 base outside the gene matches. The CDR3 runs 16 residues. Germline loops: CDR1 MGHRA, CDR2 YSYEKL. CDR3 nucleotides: TGCGCCAGCAGCCAAGATACTAGCGGGGCCTACAATGAGCAGTTCTTC. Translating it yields CASSQDTSGAYNEQFF.

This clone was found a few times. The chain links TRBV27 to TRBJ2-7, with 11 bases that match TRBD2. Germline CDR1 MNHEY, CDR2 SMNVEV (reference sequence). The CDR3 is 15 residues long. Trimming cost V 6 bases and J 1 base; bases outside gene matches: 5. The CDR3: CASRAGLAVSYEQYF. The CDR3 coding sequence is TGTGCCAGCAGGGCGGGACTAGCGGTTTCCTACGAGCAGTACTTC.

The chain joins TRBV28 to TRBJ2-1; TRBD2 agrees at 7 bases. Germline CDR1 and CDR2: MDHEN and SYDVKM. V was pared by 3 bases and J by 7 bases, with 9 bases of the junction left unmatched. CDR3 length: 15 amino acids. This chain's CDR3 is CASSFWTRGRNEQFF. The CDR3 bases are TGTGCCAGCAGTTTTTGGACTAGAGGTAGGAATGAGCAGTTCTTC.

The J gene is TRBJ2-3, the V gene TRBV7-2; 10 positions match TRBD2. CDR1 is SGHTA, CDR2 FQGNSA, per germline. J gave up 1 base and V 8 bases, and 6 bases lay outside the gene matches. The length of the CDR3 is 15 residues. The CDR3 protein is CASHAGTSGTDTQYF. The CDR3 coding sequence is TGTGCCAGCCATGCCGGGACTAGCGGCACAGATACGCAGTATTTT.

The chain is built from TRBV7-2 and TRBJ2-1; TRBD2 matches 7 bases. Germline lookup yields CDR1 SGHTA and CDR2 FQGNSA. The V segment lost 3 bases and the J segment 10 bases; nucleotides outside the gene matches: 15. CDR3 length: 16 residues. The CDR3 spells CASSLGGSRGRLEQFF. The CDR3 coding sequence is TGTGCCAGCAGCTTGGGAGGGTCTCGGGGGAGACTGGAGCAGTTCTTC.

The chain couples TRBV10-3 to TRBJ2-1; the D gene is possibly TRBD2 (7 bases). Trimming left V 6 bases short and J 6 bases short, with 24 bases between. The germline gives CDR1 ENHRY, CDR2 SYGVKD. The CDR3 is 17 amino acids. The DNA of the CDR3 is TGTGCCATCAGACGGAATAAAGGAGCAGGGGAGGGCAATGAGCAGTTCTTC. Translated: CAIRRNKGAGEGNEQFF.

The CDR3 here is CASSPPGSLYGYTF. Written as DNA, the CDR3 is TGTGCCAGCAGTCCTCCGGGTAGCTTATATGGCTACACCTTC. The chain uses TRBV28 and TRBJ1-2; D remains unclear. The CDR3 is 14 residues long. V dropped 5 bases and J dropped 5 bases, with 15 bases sitting between them. Germline loops: CDR1 MDHEN, CDR2 SYDVKM.

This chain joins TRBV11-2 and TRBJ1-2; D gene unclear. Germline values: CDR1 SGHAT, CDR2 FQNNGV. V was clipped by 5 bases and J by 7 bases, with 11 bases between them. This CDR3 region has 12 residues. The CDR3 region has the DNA TGTGCCAGCAGCCCACGGAGGGTTGGCTACACCTTC. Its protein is CASSPRRVGYTF.

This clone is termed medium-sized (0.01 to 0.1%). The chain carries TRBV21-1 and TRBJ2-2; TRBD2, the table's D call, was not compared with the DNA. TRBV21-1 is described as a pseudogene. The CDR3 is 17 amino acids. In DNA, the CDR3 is TGTGCCAGCAGCCTTTATAGGACTAGCGGGAGCCCCGGGGAGCTGTTTTTT. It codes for CASSLYRTSGSPGELFF.

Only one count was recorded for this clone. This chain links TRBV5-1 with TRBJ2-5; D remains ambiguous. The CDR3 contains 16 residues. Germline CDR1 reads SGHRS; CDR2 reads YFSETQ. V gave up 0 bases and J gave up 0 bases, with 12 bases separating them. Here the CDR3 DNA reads TGCGCCAGCAGCTTGGCCGGAGCACCAAACCAAGAGACCCAGTACTTC. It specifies CASSLAGAPNQETQYF.

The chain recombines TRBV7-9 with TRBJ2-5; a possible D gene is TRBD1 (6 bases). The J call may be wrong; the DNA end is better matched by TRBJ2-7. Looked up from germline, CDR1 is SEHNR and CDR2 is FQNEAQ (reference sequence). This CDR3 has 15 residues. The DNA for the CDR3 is TGTGCCAGCAGGAACCCGAGCAGGGGCTCCTACGAGCAGTACTTC. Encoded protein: CASRNPSRGSYEQYF.

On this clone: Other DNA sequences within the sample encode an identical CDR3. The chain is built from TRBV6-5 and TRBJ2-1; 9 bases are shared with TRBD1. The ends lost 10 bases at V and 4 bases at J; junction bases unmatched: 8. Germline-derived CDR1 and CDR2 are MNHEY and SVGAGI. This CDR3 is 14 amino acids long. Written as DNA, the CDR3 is TGTGCCACCCAGGACAGGGGACCTTACAATGAGCAGTTCTTC. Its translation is CATQDRGPYNEQFF.

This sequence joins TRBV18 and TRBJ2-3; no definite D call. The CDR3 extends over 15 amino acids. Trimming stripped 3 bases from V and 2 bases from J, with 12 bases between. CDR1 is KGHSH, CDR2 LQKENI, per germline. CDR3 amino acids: CASSPSFGSTDTQYF. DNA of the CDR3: TGTGCCAGCTCACCGTCCTTCGGGTCCACAGATACGCAGTATTTT. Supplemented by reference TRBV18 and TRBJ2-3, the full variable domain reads NAGVMQNPRHLVRRRGQEARLRCSPMKGHSHVYWYRQLPEEGLKFMVYLQKENIIDESGMPKERFSAEFPKEGPSILRIQQVVRGDSAAYFCASSPSFGSTDTQYFGPGTRLTVL.

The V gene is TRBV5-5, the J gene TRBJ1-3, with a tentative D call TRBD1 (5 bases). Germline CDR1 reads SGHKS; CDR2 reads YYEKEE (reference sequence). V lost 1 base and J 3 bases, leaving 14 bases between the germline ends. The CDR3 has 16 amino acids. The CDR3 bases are TGTGCCAGCAGCTTGTCAGGGCGTCGAGATGGAAACACCATATATTTT. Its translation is CASSLSGRRDGNTIYF.

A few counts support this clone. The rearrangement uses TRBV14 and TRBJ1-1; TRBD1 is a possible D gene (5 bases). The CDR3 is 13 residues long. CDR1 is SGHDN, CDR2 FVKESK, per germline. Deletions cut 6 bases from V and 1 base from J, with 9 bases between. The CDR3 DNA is TGTGCCAGCAGACGCACAGGGAACACTGAAGCTTTCTTT. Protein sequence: CASRRTGNTEAFF.

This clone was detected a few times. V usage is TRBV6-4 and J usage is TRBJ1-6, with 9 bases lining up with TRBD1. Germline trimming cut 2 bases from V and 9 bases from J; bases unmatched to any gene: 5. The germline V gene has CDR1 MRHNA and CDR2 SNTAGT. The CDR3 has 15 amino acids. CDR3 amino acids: CASSDGGQGSSPLHF. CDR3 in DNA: TGTGCCAGCAGTGACGGTGGACAGGGGTCTTCACCCCTCCACTTT.

CDR3 nucleotide sequence: TGTGCCAGCAGCCAAGATCGAGCGGCGGGAGGAAACGAGCAGTACTTC. Protein product: CASSQDRAAGGNEQYF. This chain links TRBV4-2 with TRBJ2-7; 8 nucleotides line up with TRBD2. Germline loops: CDR1 LGHNA, CDR2 YNFKEQ. The CDR3 runs 16 residues. J gave up 5 bases and V 0 bases, and 9 bases lay outside the gene matches.

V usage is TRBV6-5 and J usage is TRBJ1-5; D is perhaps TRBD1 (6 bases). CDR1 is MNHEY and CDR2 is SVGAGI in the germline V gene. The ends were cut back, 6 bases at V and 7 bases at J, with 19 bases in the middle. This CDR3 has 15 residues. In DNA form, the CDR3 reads TGTGCCAGCAGCCTCGGTCGAGGGGGGGAACAGCCCCAGCATTTT. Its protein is CASSLGRGGEQPQHF.